The next 30 T cell receptor beta chains were all read from a single sample in a study of T-cell memory formation after mild COVID-19. One entry per CDR3 protein, called by TCRdb with MiXCR from the 5' RACE reads. Among hundreds of thousands of distinct CDR3 sequences listed, about a sixth were seen once. Sequenced input: PBMCs or a T cell subset sorted from them (not recorded which). These receptors were collected from a man between 18 and 29 years old who had mild COVID-19 (a few samples of this study predate the infection). Cell type and time point are not known.

This clonotype was seen more than once but under ten times. DNA for the CDR3: TGCGCCAGCAGCCAAGGGGGCATCGGTTCACCCCTCCACTTT. Protein sequence: CASSQGGIGSPLHF. The gene calls are TRBV4-3 and TRBJ1-6, with a possible D match to TRBD1 (5 bases). V lost 1 base to trimming and J lost 9 bases, with 10 bases between them. The CDR3 sequence is 14 residues long. Germline V CDR1 and CDR2: LGHNA, YSLEER.

Many counts were recorded for this clonotype. This rearrangement joins TRBV20-1 to TRBJ2-3; 10 nucleotides align to TRBD2. The germline CDR1 and CDR2 sequences are DFQATT and SNEGSKA (reference sequence). The CDR3 is 18 amino acids. The junction had 16 bases not matched to a gene; V was cut back by 3 bases and J by 4 bases. The CDR3 bases are TGCAGTGCTAGGGTTGCCCAGCGGGGGGGCCAGTCTGCAGATACGCAGTATTTT. It codes for CSARVAQRGGQSADTQYF.

The chain recombines TRBV6-6 with TRBJ1-5; no clear D. The CDR3 sequence is 15 residues long. Germline-derived CDR1 and CDR2 are MNHNY and SVGAGI (reference sequence). V gave up 8 bases and J gave up 4 bases, with 18 bases separating them. The CDR3 protein is CASYTQQMRNQPQHF. For the CDR3, the DNA is TGTGCCAGCTACACCCAACAGATGAGAAATCAGCCCCAGCATTTT.

This clonotype came up a few times. The V and J genes are TRBV6-6 and TRBJ1-5; TRBD1 might be the D (5 bases). Germline V CDR1 and CDR2: MNHNY, SVGAGI (reference sequence). Trimming took off 7 bases at V and 5 bases at J, with 12 bases between the two ends. CDR3 length equals 13 residues. CDR3 nucleotide sequence: TGTGCCAGCAACCGGGACGGGGATCAGCCCCAGCATTTT. This encodes CASNRDGDQPQHF.

This clonotype was seen more than once but under ten times. This sequence joins TRBV5-1 and TRBJ1-4; perhaps TRBD1 as D (6 bases). V lost 4 bases, J lost 8 bases, and 24 bases lay in between. The CDR3 contains 17 residues. Germline V gives CDR1 SGHRS, CDR2 YFSETQ. For the CDR3, the DNA is TGCGCCAGCAGCCCAAACCCAGGACAGCCACGACGGGAAAAACTGTTTTTT. Amino acids: CASSPNPGQPRREKLFF.

CDR3 nucleotide sequence: TGCGCCAGCAGCCTTGGACACGGAAACTCCTTACTGGGCTACACCTTC. Its translation: CASSLGHGNSLLGYTF. V is TRBV5-1 and J is TRBJ1-2, with D perhaps matching TRBD1 (5 bases). The germline V gene encodes CDR1 SGHRS and CDR2 YFSETQ. The germline V and J ends were trimmed by 4 bases and 8 bases, with 24 bases remaining between them. The CDR3 extends over 16 amino acids. Full variable domain (rest looked up from reference TRBV5-1 and TRBJ1-2): KAGVTQTPRYLIKTRGQQVTLSCSPISGHRSVSWYQQTPGQGLQFLFEYFSETQRNKGNFPGRFSGRQFSNSRSEMNVSTLELGDSALYLCASSLGHGNSLLGYTFGSGTRLTVV.

This chain uses TRBV6-2 or TRBV6-3 with TRBJ2-1, with D maybe TRBD2 (5 bases). There are 14 residues in the CDR3. CDR1 MNHEY and CDR2 SVGEGT come from the germline V gene. V lost 5 bases and J 4 bases, leaving 12 bases between the germline ends. This CDR3 is CASSGIGVYNEQFF. Written as DNA, the CDR3 is TGTGCCAGCAGTGGGATCGGGGTTTACAATGAGCAGTTCTTC.

This clonotype was seen a handful of times. This chain links TRBV6-5 with TRBJ2-1; the D gene is possibly TRBD2 (7 bases). The germline V and J ends were trimmed by 10 bases and 4 bases, with 17 bases remaining between them. CDR1 and CDR2 from the germline V gene are MNHEY and SVGAGI. CDR3 length: 14 amino acids. The DNA of the CDR3 is TGTGCCACCGCGGGGGCTAACGGATACAATGAGCAGTTCTTC. Amino acids: CATAGANGYNEQFF.

A few counts support this clonotype. The V gene is TRBV7-6, the J gene TRBJ2-4; D is unresolved. Germline assignment: CDR1 SGHVS and CDR2 FNYEAQ. This CDR3 has 13 residues. V was clipped by 1 base and J by 8 bases, with 9 bases between them. The DNA for the CDR3 is TGTGCCAGCAGCTTAGAAATGTGGGACATTCAGTACTTC. Translation gives CASSLEMWDIQYF.

This rearrangement joins TRBV7-6 to TRBJ2-5; the D is unclear. Germline V CDR1 and CDR2: SGHVS, FNYEAQ. V dropped 5 bases and J dropped 6 bases, with 13 bases sitting between them. CDR3 length equals 13 residues. For the CDR3, the DNA is TGTGCCAGCAGCCCGGCTGGCCCCCAGACCCAGTACTTC. This encodes CASSPAGPQTQYF.

This clonotype appeared a few times. V usage is TRBV5-4 and J usage is TRBJ2-3, with D maybe TRBD2 (6 bases). There are 12 residues in the CDR3. V lost 9 bases, J lost 5 bases, and 13 bases lay in between. Germline CDR1 reads SGHNT; CDR2 reads YYREEE (reference sequence). CDR3 DNA sequence: TGTGCCATTCCGTGGAGGGGAGATACGCAGTATTTT. Amino acid sequence: CAIPWRGDTQYF.

The chain combines TRBV12-3 or TRBV12-4 with TRBJ1-1; 8 bases line up with TRBD1. This CDR3 has 15 residues. Trimming at V came to 2 bases and at J to 4 bases, leaving 6 bases not matched to a gene. CDR3 loop: CASSLMGQVGTEAFF. In DNA, the CDR3 is TGTGCCAGCAGTTTAATGGGACAGGTTGGCACTGAAGCTTTCTTT.

This clonotype was seen a few times. The chain's CDR3 is CASSFSGRPYNSPLHF. CDR3 bases: TGTGCCAGCAGCTTCTCAGGGCGACCCTATAATTCACCCCTCCACTTT. V and J are TRBV7-2 and TRBJ1-6; TRBD1 might be the D (5 bases). The CDR3 runs 16 residues. V was clipped by 3 bases and J by 2 bases, with 11 bases between them. Germline CDR1 and CDR2: SGHTA and FQGNSA.

In its sample, this clonotype was seen a few times. The chain employs TRBV12-3 or TRBV12-4 and TRBJ2-2; 10 bases are a match to TRBD1. The junction had 11 bases not matched to a gene; V was cut back by 6 bases and J by 7 bases. The CDR3 runs 16 residues. The CDR3 DNA reads TGTGCCAGCAGACCTGGGACAGGGGTTGCGGACGGGGAGCTGTTTTTT. This codes for CASRPGTGVADGELFF.

This rearrangement joins TRBV6-2 or TRBV6-3 to TRBJ2-2, with 8 bases lining up with TRBD1. Germline values: CDR1 MNHEY, CDR2 SVGEGT. V shed 5 bases, J shed 7 bases, and the junction held 9 bases outside the gene matches. This CDR3 has 15 amino acids. CDR3: CASSVLDRGRGELFF. The CDR3 coding sequence is TGTGCCAGCAGTGTCCTCGACAGGGGCCGCGGGGAGCTGTTTTTT.

The chain links TRBV7-9 to TRBJ2-1; D is ambiguous. Germline V CDR1 and CDR2: SEHNR, FQNEAQ (reference sequence). This CDR3 spans 16 amino acids. The germline V and J ends were trimmed by 6 bases and 3 bases, with 18 bases remaining between them. In DNA, the CDR3 is TGTGCCAGCAGACCCCCCCTAGAAGCAAACTACAATGAGCAGTTCTTC. This encodes CASRPPLEANYNEQFF.

Concerning this clonotype: One end of the junction is discordant with germline, which a read error may explain. The J gene is TRBJ2-2, the V gene TRBV24-1; D remains unclear. The CDR3 covers 12 residues. Germline CDR1 reads KGHDR; CDR2 reads SFDVKD. CDR3 nucleotides: TGTGCCACCAGTGATTACACAGGGGAGCTGTTTTTT. It specifies CATSDYTGELFF.

This clonotype was observed a handful of times. CDR3 sequence: CASRDPAGTGETGELFF. The CDR3 DNA follows: TGTGCCAGCAGGGATCCGGCCGGGACAGGGGAAACCGGGGAGCTGTTTTTT. The J gene is TRBJ2-2, the V gene TRBV7-6, with 10 bases identical to TRBD1. The germline V gene has CDR1 SGHVS and CDR2 FNYEAQ. Trimming cost V 6 bases and J 5 bases; bases outside gene matches: 12. CDR3 length: 17 amino acids.

Only a few counts were recorded for this clonotype. This chain uses TRBV7-3 with TRBJ2-1, with D unclear. Trimming took off 2 bases at V and 7 bases at J, with 9 bases between the two ends. This CDR3 spans 13 amino acids. CDR1 is SGHTA, CDR2 FQGTGA, per germline. CDR3 sequence reads: CASSLGPPNEQFF. CDR3 DNA: TGTGCCAGCAGCTTAGGACCGCCGAATGAGCAGTTCTTC.

This clonotype was seen more than once but under ten times. The gene calls are TRBV7-6 and TRBJ2-2; TRBD1 is a possible D gene (5 bases). The germline V gene has CDR1 SGHVS and CDR2 FNYEAQ. The CDR3 is made up of 16 amino acids. Trimming took off 1 base at V and 0 bases at J, with 9 bases between the two ends. CDR3: CASSLEAGTNTGELFF. The CDR3 coding sequence is TGTGCCAGCAGCTTAGAAGCAGGGACGAACACCGGGGAGCTGTTTTTT.

This clonotype has more than one count but fewer than ten. The chain links TRBV6-5 to TRBJ1-5, with TRBD1 identical over 9 bases. Germline V lookup: CDR1 MNHEY, CDR2 SVGAGI. This CDR3 contains 18 residues. With 0 bases clipped from V and 7 bases from J, the junction kept 13 bases outside the gene matches. The CDR3 spells CASSYSGGQGRGMQPQHF. The DNA for the CDR3 is TGTGCCAGCAGTTACTCTGGGGGACAGGGACGTGGGATGCAGCCCCAGCATTTT.

This clonotype was detected only a few times. The rearrangement joins TRBV24-1 to TRBJ1-4; D remains ambiguous. The germline gives CDR1 KGHDR, CDR2 SFDVKD. The CDR3 sequence is 13 residues long. Trimming left V 7 bases short and J 8 bases short, with 13 bases between. The CDR3 sequence is CATRGRVEEKLFF. Written as DNA, the CDR3 is TGTGCCACCAGAGGTCGAGTCGAAGAAAAACTGTTTTTT.

Ten or more counts support this clonotype. The chain has TRBV6-5 and TRBJ1-1; 7 bases map to TRBD1. The CDR3 is 17 amino acids. Germline lookup yields CDR1 MNHEY and CDR2 SVGAGI. V trimming: 0 bases; J trimming: 3 bases; junction bases outside the gene matches: 10. CDR3 protein: CASSYSGPQGVYTEAFF. Here the CDR3 DNA reads TGTGCCAGCAGTTACTCGGGCCCCCAGGGGGTATACACTGAAGCTTTCTTT.

The rearrangement links TRBV24-1 to TRBJ2-1; 7 nucleotides line up with TRBD1. The CDR3 length is 15 residues. V gave up 7 bases and J gave up 0 bases; unmatched junction bases: 5. The germline V gene encodes CDR1 KGHDR and CDR2 SFDVKD. The DNA for the CDR3 is TGTGCCACCAGCGGCCGGGACAGCTCCTACAATGAGCAGTTCTTC. Its protein is CATSGRDSSYNEQFF.

V is TRBV6-5 and J is TRBJ1-2, with no clear D. The CDR3 covers 15 residues. The ends were cut back, 5 bases at V and 4 bases at J, with 17 bases in the middle. CDR1 and CDR2 (germline): MNHEY, SVGAGI. CDR3 region: CASSKMGSGGYGYTF. CDR3 sequence (DNA): TGTGCCAGCAGTAAAATGGGGAGCGGAGGCTATGGCTACACCTTC.

V gene TRBV11-3 combines with J gene TRBJ2-3; TRBD2 matches 9 bases. Germline CDR1 reads SGHNT; CDR2 reads YENEEA. There are 14 residues in the CDR3. V was clipped by 3 bases and J by 4 bases; unmatched bases: 2. The CDR3 protein is CASSFGTSSDTQYF. The CDR3 region has the DNA TGTGCCAGCAGCTTCGGGACTAGCTCAGATACGCAGTATTTT. The whole variable domain, remainder taken from reference TRBV11-3 and TRBJ2-3, is EAGVVQSPRYKIIEKKQPVAFWCNPISGHNTLYWYLQNLGQGPELLIRYENEEAVDDSQLPKDRFSAERLKGVDSTLKIQPAELGDSAVYLCASSFGTSSDTQYFGPGTRLTVL.

This clonotype was detected ten times or more. The genes are TRBV7-9 and TRBJ1-4; no clear D. The CDR3 consists of 15 residues. CDR1 SEHNR and CDR2 FQNEAQ come from the germline V gene (reference sequence). Trimming cost V 1 base and J 3 bases, with 9 bases left between them. The CDR3 reads CASSLVGESNEKLFF. The CDR3 nucleotides read TGTGCCAGCAGCTTAGTCGGGGAGTCTAATGAAAAACTGTTTTTT. The full variable domain, rest sourced from reference TRBV7-9 and TRBJ1-4, is DTGVSQNPRHKITKRGQNVTFRCDPISEHNRLYWYRQTLGQGPEFLTYFQNEAQLEKSRLLSDRFSAERPKGSFSTLEIQRTEQGDSAMYLCASSLVGESNEKLFFGSGTQLSVL.

This chain uses TRBV20-1 with TRBJ2-3; no definite D call. CDR1 is DFQATT and CDR2 is SNEGSKA in the germline V gene (reference sequence). This CDR3 has 14 amino acids. V was clipped by 3 bases and J by 5 bases, with 15 bases between them. DNA of the CDR3: TGCAGTGCTAGTTCTAGTGTGGATGGAGATACGCAGTATTTT. It translates to CSASSSVDGDTQYF.

The chain recombines TRBV12-3 or TRBV12-4 with TRBJ1-2; D is unclear. The CDR3 extends over 15 amino acids. The V end was cut by 4 bases, the J end by 4 bases, with 16 bases between. The CDR3 DNA sequence: TGTGCCAGCAGTTCGGGATTCACAGAGACCTATGGCTACACCTTC. As protein: CASSSGFTETYGYTF.

The chain is built from TRBV12-3 or TRBV12-4 and TRBJ2-7, with D possibly being TRBD1 (6 bases). Trimming stripped 6 bases from V and 4 bases from J, with 13 bases between. This CDR3 is built from 13 residues. The CDR3 region is CASSRQENYEQYV. In nucleotides, the CDR3 is TGTGCCAGCAGCCGACAGGAGAATTACGAGCAGTACGTC.